This entry lists 10 T cell receptor beta chains sequenced from one sample in a study of blood T cell repertoires in COVID-19. Clones were sequenced by immunoSEQ multiplex PCR, and TCRdb holds only the in-frame ones, with some missing. The repertoire has 200,000 to 250,000 clones, about 92% of them found once; the top ten carry around 1.2%. The sequencing sample was made of peripheral blood. The origin of the receptors is a man aged 25 to 45 with acute or convalescent COVID-19.

This clone has just one count. In DNA form, the CDR3 reads TGTGCCAGCAGCCGAACCGAATGGCGGGGGACAGGGGGCAGCTACGAGCAGTACTTC. This codes for CASSRTEWRGTGGSYEQYF. The chain is built from TRBV5-6 and TRBJ2-7; 12 positions match TRBD1. The germline gives CDR1 SGHDT, CDR2 YYEEEE. The CDR3 runs 19 residues. The J segment lost 3 bases and the V segment lost 4 bases, leaving 17 bases of the junction unmatched.

The chain has TRBV28 and TRBJ1-1, with TRBD1 as a possible D gene (6 bases). Germline CDR1 and CDR2: MDHEN and SYDVKM. V was cut by 2 bases and J by 10 bases, with 11 bases left in between. This CDR3 has 12 residues. Written as DNA, the CDR3 is TGTGCCAGCAGTTTACTGACAGGATCAGCTTTCTTT. Translating it yields CASSLLTGSAFF.

The gene calls are TRBV30 and TRBJ2-3; D is unresolved. Germline values: CDR1 GTSNPN, CDR2 SVGIG (reference sequence). The CDR3 is 14 residues long. Deletions cut 0 bases from V and 5 bases from J, with 12 bases between. The CDR3 DNA follows: TGTGCCTGGAGTGTGGGTGTGGCGGTAGATACGCAGTATTTT. Translating gives CAWSVGVAVDTQYF.

This clone appeared once. The V call is TRBV7-9, the J call TRBJ2-1; maybe TRBD2 (6 bases). Germline CDR1 SEHNR, CDR2 FQNEAQ (reference sequence). CDR3 length: 16 residues. V was clipped by 5 bases and J by 5 bases, with 19 bases between them. CDR3 residues: CASSPSGGTRDNEQFF. DNA of the CDR3: TGTGCCAGCAGCCCCTCTGGGGGGACCCGAGACAATGAGCAGTTCTTC.

The chain carries TRBV6-5 and TRBJ2-1; 8 bases align to TRBD2. This CDR3 spans 13 amino acids. Per the germline V gene, CDR1 is MNHEY and CDR2 is SVGAGI. V lost 6 bases, J lost 10 bases, and 8 bases stayed unmatched. The CDR3 DNA sequence: TGTGCCAGCAGCCCGGGGGGGCTATTGGAGCAGTTCTTC. It specifies CASSPGGLLEQFF.

V usage is TRBV7-8 and J usage is TRBJ2-1, with 11 bases lining up with TRBD2. V dropped 0 bases and J dropped 5; count of bases not matched to a gene: 9. CDR1 is SGHVS, CDR2 FQNEAQ, per germline. This CDR3 region has 18 residues. The CDR3 DNA follows: TGTGCCAGCAGCTTAGCTGATTTGGGACTAGCGGCGCACAATGAGCAGTTCTTC. Translated: CASSLADLGLAAHNEQFF.

The rearrangement uses TRBV6-5 and TRBJ1-1; no clear D gene. V was clipped by 7 bases and J by 4 bases, with 10 bases between them. CDR3 size: 12 residues. Per germline, CDR1 MNHEY and CDR2 SVGAGI. The CDR3 loop is CASKVGSTEAFF. The CDR3, as DNA: TGTGCCAGCAAGGTGGGGAGCACTGAAGCTTTCTTT.

This chain uses TRBV11-2 with TRBJ2-7; 8 bases match TRBD1. J was trimmed by 3 bases and V by 2 bases; bases with no gene match: 6. The CDR3 length is 15 residues. Germline V CDR1 and CDR2: SGHAT, FQNNGV. DNA of the CDR3: TGTGCCAGCAGCTTACCAAGGACAGGGCACTACGAGCAGTACTTC. This sequence encodes CASSLPRTGHYEQYF.

V usage is TRBV6-4 and J usage is TRBJ1-4; possible D gene TRBD1, 6 bases. Germline CDR1 and CDR2: MRHNA and SNTAGT. Trimming left V 6 bases short and J 5 bases short, with 13 bases between. The CDR3 has 14 residues. The CDR3 loop is CASSRDTGNEKLFF. CDR3 coding DNA: TGTGCCAGCAGCCGGGACACAGGGAATGAAAAACTGTTTTTT.

The chain uses TRBV6-5 and TRBJ1-5; D call uncertain. CDR3 length equals 13 residues. From germline, CDR1 is MNHEY and CDR2 SVGAGI. With 7 bases removed from V and 4 bases from J, the gap between germline ends came to 11 bases. This CDR3 reads CASKTTNNQPQHF. The CDR3 region has the DNA TGTGCCAGCAAAACGACAAATAATCAGCCCCAGCATTTT.